One and the same sample provided the 23 T cell receptor beta chains below, sequenced in a study of blood T cell repertoires in COVID-19 (dated by TCRdb to 2018 to 2020). The method was the immunoSEQ multiplex PCR assay. Not all clones reach the TCRdb copy of this immuneACCESS table, which keeps in-frame sequences only. Checked studies attribute under half of the gap to unresolved V genes and leave the rest unexplained. The sample records roughly 230,000 clones, 85% to 90% of which are singletons. The top ten hold about 4.6% of the sample. The source material was peripheral blood. All receptors derive from a middle-aged woman who had recovered from COVID-19.

The rearrangement joins TRBV19 to TRBJ2-1; D is unresolved. The germline V and J ends were trimmed by 1 base and 3 bases, with 10 bases remaining between them. The length of the CDR3 is 15 residues. Germline lookup yields CDR1 LNHDA and CDR2 SQIVND (reference sequence). The CDR3 spells CASSIARVRYNEQFF. CDR3 nucleotide sequence: TGTGCCAGTAGTATAGCTCGGGTCCGCTACAATGAGCAGTTCTTC.

This rearrangement joins TRBV3-1 (or the pseudogene TRBV3-2) to TRBJ2-5, with 9 bases identical to TRBD1. After removal of 1 base from V and 7 bases from J, the junction contained 4 bases not matched to a gene. The germline V gene has CDR1 LGHDT and CDR2 YNNKEL (reference sequence). The CDR3 spans 14 residues. In DNA, the CDR3 is TGTGCCAGCAGCCAAGGGACAGGGGCGGTGACCCAGTACTTC. Translated: CASSQGTGAVTQYF.

This chain uses TRBV10-3 with TRBJ2-3; TRBD2 matches 7 bases. The trim removed 7 bases at V and 3 bases at J, leaving 4 bases unmatched. Germline V CDR1 and CDR2: ENHRY, SYGVKD. CDR3 length: 13 residues. The CDR3 spells CAITGLVTDTQYF. DNA for the CDR3: TGTGCCATCACCGGACTAGTGACAGATACGCAGTATTTT.

This clone has a single count. The chain couples TRBV6-5 to TRBJ1-2, with D maybe TRBD1 (6 bases). This CDR3 comprises 14 residues. V was shortened by 5 bases and J by 2 bases, with 12 bases between the two germline ends. Looked up from germline, CDR1 is MNHEY and CDR2 is SVGAGI. The CDR3: CASSQTGVNYGYTF. The DNA for the CDR3 is TGTGCCAGCAGTCAGACAGGCGTAAACTATGGCTACACCTTC.

This clone came up once. The rearrangement uses TRBV29-1 and TRBJ1-2; 9 bases are shared with TRBD1. The CDR3 sequence is 13 residues long. Germline assignment: CDR1 SQVTM and CDR2 ANQGSEA. J lost 2 bases, V lost 6 bases, and 4 bases had no gene match. The CDR3 coding sequence is TGCAGCGTGGACAGGGGAAGCAACTATGGCTACACCTTC. Its translation is CSVDRGSNYGYTF.

V and J are TRBV19 and TRBJ2-2; D might be TRBD1 (6 bases). V was cut by 3 bases and J by 3 bases, with 11 bases left in between. Germline CDR1 and CDR2: LNHDA and SQIVND (reference sequence). This CDR3 has 15 residues. The CDR3 region has the DNA TGTGCCAGTAGTATGGACAGTTTTCACACCGGGGAGCTGTTTTTT. It specifies CASSMDSFHTGELFF.

The rearrangement links TRBV4-2 to TRBJ2-3; D is unclear. Trimming shortened V by 4 bases and J by 4 bases, and 12 bases separated the two germline ends. The CDR3 length is 14 residues. Per the germline V gene, CDR1 is LGHNA and CDR2 is YNFKEQ. This chain's CDR3 is CASSPIRYPDTQYF. DNA of the CDR3: TGTGCCAGCAGCCCCATCAGATACCCAGATACGCAGTATTTT.

The chain is built from TRBV6-5 and TRBJ1-4, with a possible D match to TRBD1 (5 bases). Per the germline V gene, CDR1 is MNHEY and CDR2 is SVGAGI. The CDR3 is 14 amino acids. Trimming pared 6 bases from V and 6 bases from J, leaving 14 bases between. CDR3 sequence (DNA): TGTGCCAGCAGGGCGGGAGGGGCGGATGAAAAACTGTTTTTT. Translating it yields CASRAGGADEKLFF.

The V and J genes are TRBV5-1 and TRBJ1-1; the D is unclear. The CDR3 length is 15 residues. CDR1 is SGHRS and CDR2 is YFSETQ in the germline V gene. Trimming cost V 4 bases and J 0 bases, with 13 bases left between them. The CDR3 spells CASSPIGRVNTEAFF. As DNA, the CDR3 is TGCGCCAGCAGCCCCATAGGGCGGGTGAACACTGAAGCTTTCTTT.

This clone was found a few times. The chain recombines TRBV5-4 with TRBJ1-1; TRBD1 might be the D (5 bases). The CDR3 consists of 13 residues. Germline CDR1 SGHNT, CDR2 YYREEE (reference sequence). With 7 bases removed from V and 5 bases from J, the gap between germline ends came to 15 bases. The CDR3 sequence: CASGRPGLTEAFF. The CDR3 coding sequence is TGTGCCAGCGGCCGACCAGGGTTGACTGAAGCTTTCTTT.

This rearrangement joins TRBV4-3 to TRBJ1-1, with D possibly matching TRBD1 (6 bases). Deletions cut 6 bases from V and 1 base from J, with 12 bases between. The CDR3 has 14 amino acids. Germline V gene sequence: CDR1 LGHNA, CDR2 YSLEER. The CDR3 region has the DNA TGCGCCAGCAGTCCGAAGACAGGGAACACTGAAGCTTTCTTT. Its translation: CASSPKTGNTEAFF.

The chain links TRBV27 to TRBJ1-1; D perhaps matches TRBD1 (6 bases). Deletions cut 6 bases from V and 1 base from J, with 15 bases between. The CDR3 has 15 residues. Per germline, CDR1 MNHEY and CDR2 SMNVEV (reference sequence). The CDR3 sequence is CASSQRGGENTEAFF. In DNA form, the CDR3 reads TGTGCCAGCAGCCAGCGAGGGGGGGAGAACACTGAAGCTTTCTTT.

J is TRBJ2-7 and V is TRBV28; possibly TRBD2 for D (5 bases). V was pared by 8 bases and J by 4 bases, with 9 bases between. Germline V CDR1 and CDR2: MDHEN, SYDVKM. The CDR3 spans 11 residues. CDR3 sequence: CASASGYEQYF. Here the CDR3 DNA reads TGTGCCAGCGCCTCGGGATACGAGCAGTACTTC.

V and J are TRBV28 and TRBJ2-7; TRBD1 is a possible D gene (6 bases). Germline CDR1 is MDHEN and CDR2 is SYDVKM. V shed 5 bases and J shed 3 bases, with 23 bases lying between them. This CDR3 has 17 residues. The CDR3 bases are TGTGCCAGCAGTCCGAAAACTAATAACAGGGTACGCTACGAGCAGTACTTC. It is translated as CASSPKTNNRVRYEQYF.

The chain uses TRBV6-2 or TRBV6-3 and TRBJ1-2; 7 bases agree with TRBD1. The CDR3 runs to 14 residues. The V and J ends lost 6 bases and 5 bases, in that order; junction bases with no gene match: 9. Germline V CDR1 and CDR2: MNHEY, SVGEGT. DNA for the CDR3: TGTGCCAGCAGCCTTCCGGGACAGATGTATGGCTACACCTTC. Amino acids: CASSLPGQMYGYTF.

The chain is built from TRBV5-1 and TRBJ2-1; unclear D gene. Germline V CDR1 and CDR2: SGHRS, YFSETQ. The CDR3 sequence is 15 residues long. Trimming pared 0 bases from V and 4 bases from J, leaving 11 bases between. Written as DNA, the CDR3 is TGCGCCAGCAGCTTGGACCAATCGACTTACAATGAGCAGTTCTTC. This translates into CASSLDQSTYNEQFF.

The table lists this clone with a count of one. V and J are TRBV10-3 and TRBJ1-2; 11 positions agree with TRBD1. Germline CDR1 and CDR2: ENHRY and SYGVKD. The CDR3 is made up of 15 amino acids. J lost 8 bases, V lost 0 bases, and 5 bases had no gene match. CDR3 DNA sequence: TGTGCCATCAGTGAGTCGGACAGGGGGCGGCGAGGCTACACCTTC. Its protein product is CAISESDRGRRGYTF.

This clone has only one observation. This chain joins TRBV27 and TRBJ2-7, with TRBD1 matching 12 bases. The CDR3 has 16 residues. Trimming cost V 5 bases and J 6 bases; bases outside gene matches: 11. Germline CDR1 and CDR2: MNHEY and SMNVEV (reference sequence). CDR3: CASSPWPGTGGGEQYV. The CDR3 DNA sequence: TGTGCCAGCAGTCCCTGGCCCGGGACAGGGGGCGGCGAGCAGTACGTC.

This clone was counted between two and nine times. This chain connects TRBV15 to TRBJ2-1; perhaps TRBD1 as D (6 bases). Trimming removed 2 bases at V and 8 bases at J, with 16 bases between. From germline, CDR1 is LNHNV and CDR2 YYDKDF (reference sequence). This CDR3 spans 15 amino acids. In DNA form, the CDR3 reads TGTGCCACCAGCAGAACCGGACAGAGGGATCATGAGCAGTTCTTC. It yields the protein CATSRTGQRDHEQFF.

This chain connects TRBV3-1 (or the pseudogene TRBV3-2) to TRBJ2-7; D is possibly TRBD1 (6 bases). CDR3 size: 16 residues. Germline-derived CDR1 and CDR2 are LGHDT and YNNKEL (reference sequence). The ends were cut back, 6 bases at V and 5 bases at J, with 23 bases in the middle. CDR3 nucleotides: TGTGCCAGCAGGAGCAATTCAGGCAGGGGAGCCCACGAGCAGTACTTC. Its translation is CASRSNSGRGAHEQYF.

This chain's CDR3 is CASSQGLAGNNEQFF. CDR3 in DNA: TGTGCCAGCAGCCAAGGGTTAGCGGGTAACAATGAGCAGTTCTTC. The rearrangement joins TRBV3-1 (or the pseudogene TRBV3-2) to TRBJ2-1; 7 bases are a match to TRBD2. Losses at the gene ends were 1 base for V and 5 bases for J; bases not matched to a gene: 5. The CDR3 totals 15 residues. Germline loops: CDR1 LGHDT, CDR2 YNNKEL (reference sequence).

The J gene is TRBJ2-5, the V gene TRBV7-7, with a tentative D call TRBD2 (5 bases). Trimming removed 4 bases from V and 5 bases from J, with 26 bases in between. In germline, CDR1 is SSHAT, CDR2 FNYEAQ (reference sequence). The CDR3 is 18 amino acids. CDR3 sequence reads: CASSSQSAGLGLSETQYF. CDR3 nucleotide sequence: TGTGCCAGCAGCTCCCAGTCGGCGGGTCTGGGGTTGTCCGAGACCCAGTACTTC.

The sample holds one count of this clone. This chain connects TRBV5-3 to TRBJ1-2; 8 bases line up with TRBD1. TRBV5-3 belongs to the ORF category, with a function that is uncertain. CDR3 length equals 17 residues. Unmatched junction bases numbered 8, after V lost 0 bases and J lost 1 base. This CDR3 is CARSLAGQGPCNYGYTF. The CDR3 region has the DNA TGTGCCAGAAGCTTGGCCGGACAGGGCCCCTGTAACTATGGCTACACCTTC.